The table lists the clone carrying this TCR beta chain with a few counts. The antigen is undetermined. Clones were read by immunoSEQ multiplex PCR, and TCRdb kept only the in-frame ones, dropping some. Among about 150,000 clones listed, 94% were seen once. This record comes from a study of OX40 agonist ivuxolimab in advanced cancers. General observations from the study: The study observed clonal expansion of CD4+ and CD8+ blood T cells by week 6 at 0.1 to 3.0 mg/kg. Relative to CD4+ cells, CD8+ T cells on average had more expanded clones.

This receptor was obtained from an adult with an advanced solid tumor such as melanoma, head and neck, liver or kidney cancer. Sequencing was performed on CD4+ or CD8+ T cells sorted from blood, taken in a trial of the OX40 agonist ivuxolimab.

The CDR3 region has the DNA TGTGCCAGCAGCAAAGGAGGACAGGGGGCCCCAGAGACCCAGTACTTC. This translates into CASSKGGQGAPETQYF. This chain uses TRBV21-1 with TRBJ2-5; the table assigns TRBD1, which was not confirmed against the DNA. TRBV21-1 is flagged as a pseudogene. CDR3 size: 16 residues.